These 20 T cell receptor beta chains share one sample of origin, sequenced in a study of blood T cells in healthy people across ages. Primed by a sample-barcoded 5' primer and a J-beta primer mix, a second PCR proceeded for 7 to 11 cycles. TCRdb re-called the 5' RACE reads with MiXCR, one entry per CDR3 protein. Counted here are roughly 1.6 million distinct CDR3 sequences, approximately 32% occurring once; the ten biggest clones make up about 11%. The sample consisted of blood. The receptors here all came from a woman between 25 and 40 years old in good health.

This clonotype showed up just a few times. The rearrangement links TRBV9 to TRBJ2-7, with D perhaps matching TRBD2 (5 bases). Germline V CDR1 and CDR2: SGDLS, YYNGEE. This CDR3 has 16 residues. The V end lost 0 bases, the J end lost 3 bases, and 16 bases lay between the germline ends. DNA of the CDR3: TGTGCCAGCAGCGTAGGGGGAGAGTTCTGGATCTACGAGCAGTACTTC. This codes for CASSVGGEFWIYEQYF.

This clonotype was seen a handful of times. This chain joins TRBV2 and TRBJ2-7; 10 bases map to TRBD2. V was pared by 7 bases and J by 4 bases, with 7 bases of the junction left unmatched. This CDR3 has 14 amino acids. Germline V gene lookup returns CDR1 SNHLY and CDR2 FYNNEI. The CDR3 protein is CASTYGTSVYEQYF. CDR3 bases: TGTGCCAGCACCTACGGGACTAGCGTTTACGAGCAGTACTTC. Complete variable domain (other parts from reference TRBV2 and TRBJ2-7): EPEVTQTPSHQVTQMGQEVILRCVPISNHLYFYWYRQILGQKVEFLVSFYNNEISEKSEIFDDQFSVERPDGSNFTLKIRSTKLEDSAMYFCASTYGTSVYEQYFGPGTRLTVT.

The V gene is TRBV15, the J gene TRBJ2-7; possibly TRBD1 for D (6 bases). This CDR3 is built from 14 residues. Trimming removed 4 bases at V and 3 bases at J, with 13 bases between. Germline V gene data show CDR1 as LNHNV and CDR2 as YYDKDF (reference sequence). As DNA, the CDR3 is TGTGCCACCAGCACGGACAGTCGATTCTACGAGCAGTACTTC. It specifies CATSTDSRFYEQYF.

The chain has TRBV20-1 and TRBJ2-5; possibly TRBD1 or TRBD2 for D (6 bases each). The length of the CDR3 is 14 residues. V shed 6 bases and J shed 1 base, with 15 bases lying between them. The germline V gene encodes CDR1 DFQATT and CDR2 SNEGSKA (reference sequence). The CDR3 DNA reads as TGCAGTGCCACCCGCTCGGGGGCCCAAGAGACCCAGTACTTC. Translating gives CSATRSGAQETQYF.

The chain joins TRBV3-1 to TRBJ2-1; TRBD1 agrees at 11 bases. V shed 3 bases and J 6 bases; nucleotides not matched to a gene: 4. The CDR3 length is 15 residues. The germline V gene encodes CDR1 LGHDT and CDR2 YNNKEL (reference sequence). The CDR3 protein is CASSHSGTGGNEQFF. Here the CDR3 DNA reads TGTGCCAGCAGCCACTCCGGGACAGGGGGCAATGAGCAGTTCTTC.

This clonotype was counted between two and nine times. The DNA of the CDR3 is TGTGCCAGCAGTGAAGCGGGGCAATATCAGCCCCAGCATTTT. Its translation: CASSEAGQYQPQHF. The chain links TRBV6-1 to TRBJ1-5; TRBD1 is a possible D gene (5 bases). From germline, CDR1 is MNHNS and CDR2 SASEGT. The CDR3 contains 14 residues. The germline V and J ends were trimmed by 0 bases and 5 bases, with 8 bases remaining between them.

This sequence joins TRBV29-1 and TRBJ2-2; 9 bases are a match to TRBD1. CDR3 length: 14 amino acids. V was clipped by 6 bases and J by 2 bases; unmatched bases: 4. Germline lookup yields CDR1 SQVTM and CDR2 ANQGSEA. CDR3 nucleotides: TGCAGCGTGAGACAGGGGGTCAACACCGGGGAGCTGTTTTTT. It codes for CSVRQGVNTGELFF.

The rearrangement uses TRBV2 and TRBJ1-1, with D perhaps TRBD1 (6 bases). CDR3 length: 13 residues. CDR1 SNHLY and CDR2 FYNNEI come from the germline V gene. Deletions cut 6 bases from V and 6 bases from J, with 14 bases between. CDR3 sequence: CASSFEGEAEAFF. The CDR3 DNA is TGTGCCAGCAGCTTTGAGGGGGAGGCTGAAGCTTTCTTT.

The chain uses TRBV4-2 and TRBJ2-1, with 10 bases that match TRBD2. The J segment lost 4 bases and the V segment lost 5 bases, leaving 8 bases of the junction unmatched. Germline V gene lookup returns CDR1 LGHNA and CDR2 YNFKEQ. The length of the CDR3 is 16 residues. CDR3 protein: CASSAAGTSAYNEQFF. The DNA of the CDR3 is TGTGCCAGCAGCGCCGCCGGGACTAGCGCGTACAATGAGCAGTTCTTC.

This clonotype has a count of ten or more. The J gene is TRBJ2-5, the V gene TRBV29-1; TRBD2 matches at 8 bases. Germline CDR1 reads SQVTM; CDR2 reads ANQGSEA. There are 14 residues in the CDR3. V dropped 5 bases and J dropped 4; count of bases not matched to a gene: 9. The CDR3, as DNA: TGCAGCGTTCGGACCCTCGGGGGGGCAGAGACCCAGTACTTC. The encoded protein is CSVRTLGGAETQYF.

The V and J genes are TRBV6-1 and TRBJ1-1; no clear D gene. V lost 7 bases and J 0 bases, leaving 12 bases between the germline ends. The CDR3 length is 14 residues. The germline CDR1 and CDR2 sequences are MNHNS and SASEGT. The DNA for the CDR3 is TGTGCCAGCATTGATTACCCAATGAACACTGAAGCTTTCTTT. Translating gives CASIDYPMNTEAFF.

This clonotype was observed at least ten times. V and J are TRBV20-1 and TRBJ2-7; no clear D. The CDR3 has 11 amino acids. Germline CDR1 DFQATT, CDR2 SNEGSKA (reference sequence). The CDR3 loop reads CSAATEYEQYF. CDR3 bases: TGCAGCGCCGCAACCGAATACGAGCAGTACTTC.

This clonotype was observed a few times. The rearrangement joins TRBV6-1 to TRBJ2-3; TRBD1 might be the D (5 bases). Trimming took 7 bases from V and 4 from J, leaving 15 bases between them. The CDR3 extends over 14 amino acids. Per germline, CDR1 MNHNS and CDR2 SASEGT. The CDR3 DNA reads TGTGCCAGCAAGGACACCTTACGGTCAGATACGCAGTATTTT. Protein sequence: CASKDTLRSDTQYF.

This clonotype was seen repeatedly, ten times or more. The V and J genes are TRBV20-1 and TRBJ1-2, with 9 bases aligning to TRBD1. The CDR3 runs 14 residues. J lost 0 bases, V lost 3 bases, and 2 bases had no gene match. The V gene's germline CDR1 is DFQATT and CDR2 SNEGSKA (reference sequence). The CDR3 region is CSARGTGTNYGYTF. CDR3 in DNA: TGCAGTGCTAGGGGGACAGGGACTAACTATGGCTACACCTTC.

This clonotype has at least ten counts. The chain combines TRBV6-5 with TRBJ2-3, with D unresolved. The CDR3 spans 13 residues. Deletions cut 7 bases from V and 2 bases from J, with 10 bases between. Germline V lookup: CDR1 MNHEY, CDR2 SVGAGI. The CDR3 reads CASISSLTDTQYF. The DNA of the CDR3 is TGTGCCAGCATATCATCCCTCACAGATACGCAGTATTTT.

The V gene is TRBV7-2, the J gene TRBJ2-7; D gene ambiguous. The CDR3 sequence is 15 residues long. Deletions cut 1 base from V and 6 bases from J, with 16 bases between. Germline V lookup: CDR1 SGHTA, CDR2 FQGNSA. CDR3 coding DNA: TGTGCCAGCAGCTTAGATCCCCACGTGGCCGTCGAGCAGTACTTC. Translated: CASSLDPHVAVEQYF.

The rearrangement links TRBV7-9 to TRBJ2-7; TRBD1 might be the D (6 bases). Trimming stripped 2 bases from V and 3 bases from J, with 14 bases between. Per germline, CDR1 SEHNR and CDR2 FQNEAQ (reference sequence). This CDR3 is 15 amino acids long. The CDR3 nucleotides read TGTGCCAGCAGCTTACAGGGTGGGACAATCTACGAGCAGTACTTC. Protein sequence: CASSLQGGTIYEQYF.

This clonotype was picked up one time. The chain employs TRBV30 and TRBJ1-2; D is possibly TRBD1 (6 bases). CDR3 size: 14 residues. Trimming removed 0 bases from V and 6 bases from J, with 14 bases in between. Germline V gives CDR1 GTSNPN, CDR2 SVGIG (reference sequence). The CDR3 bases are TGTGCCTGGAGTGTGAGGACAGAAGCTCATGGCTACACCTTC. Its protein is CAWSVRTEAHGYTF.

This clonotype was found once. This may come from a read error, since a much larger clone is one base off. The J gene is TRBJ2-7, the V gene TRBV29-1; D might be TRBD2 (6 bases). The CDR3 runs to 12 residues. Germline loops: CDR1 SQVTM, CDR2 ANQGSEA. The germline V and J ends were trimmed by 3 bases and 6 bases, with 12 bases remaining between them. CDR3 DNA sequence: TGCAGCGTTGACGGGGGAGGACTCGAGCAGTACTTC. This gives the protein CSVDGGGLEQYF.

The chain recombines TRBV20-1 with TRBJ2-7; TRBD1 or TRBD2 may be the D gene (6 bases each). CDR1 and CDR2 from the germline V gene are DFQATT and SNEGSKA (reference sequence). The CDR3 is 13 residues long. The V end lost 6 bases, the J end lost 4 bases, and 16 bases lay between the germline ends. CDR3 DNA sequence: TGCAGTGCAAAGCTACAGGGACTGTACGAGCAGTACTTC. Translating gives CSAKLQGLYEQYF.